The 5 T cell receptor beta chains below were found in one sample sequenced in a study of blood T cell repertoires in COVID-19. Assay used: immunoSEQ multiplex PCR; TCRdb lists only in-frame clones, some missing. The sample contains about 63,000 clones, around 83% of which appear only once. Sample: peripheral blood. Receptor source: a human donor in a cohort sampled during active COVID-19.

This chain joins TRBV18 and TRBJ2-7, with a tentative D call TRBD1 (7 bases). Per the germline V gene, CDR1 is KGHSH and CDR2 is LQKENI. Trimming took off 3 bases at V and 3 bases at J, with 12 bases between the two ends. The CDR3 length is 14 residues. The CDR3 sequence: CASSPAGQSYEQYF. The CDR3 DNA reads TGTGCCAGCTCACCCGCGGGACAGAGCTACGAGCAGTACTTC.

The V gene is TRBV9, the J gene TRBJ2-5; no definite D call. The V end lost 4 bases, the J end lost 0 bases, and 7 bases lay between the germline ends. The CDR3 runs 13 residues. Germline V CDR1 and CDR2: SGDLS, YYNGEE. CDR3 loop: CASSLRYQETQYF. CDR3 bases: TGTGCCAGCAGCCTCCGGTACCAAGAGACCCAGTACTTC.

This clone has a handful of counts. The V and J genes are TRBV27 and TRBJ2-7; 7 bases line up with TRBD1. The V gene's germline CDR1 is MNHEY and CDR2 SMNVEV (reference sequence). The CDR3 covers 15 residues. V trimming: 6 bases; J trimming: 3 bases; junction bases outside the gene matches: 11. CDR3 protein: CASSPSGTVLYEQYF. As DNA, the CDR3 is TGTGCCAGCAGCCCCTCCGGGACAGTTCTCTACGAGCAGTACTTC.

V gene TRBV5-1 combines with J gene TRBJ1-1; 8 bases match TRBD1. J lost 6 bases, V lost 0 bases, and 7 bases had no gene match. The germline gives CDR1 SGHRS, CDR2 YFSETQ. The CDR3 extends over 15 amino acids. The CDR3 region has the DNA TGCGCCAGCAGCTTGGAAGGACAGGGAAGTCCTGAAGCTTTCTTT. Protein sequence: CASSLEGQGSPEAFF.

V gene TRBV7-2 combines with J gene TRBJ2-5, with D maybe TRBD2 (7 bases). V gave up 5 bases and J gave up 6 bases, with 16 bases separating them. This CDR3 comprises 14 residues. Germline values: CDR1 SGHTA, CDR2 FQGNSA. The CDR3 is CASSLRRGQQTQYF. The CDR3 DNA reads as TGTGCCAGCAGCCTCCGGCGGGGGCAGCAGACCCAGTACTTC.